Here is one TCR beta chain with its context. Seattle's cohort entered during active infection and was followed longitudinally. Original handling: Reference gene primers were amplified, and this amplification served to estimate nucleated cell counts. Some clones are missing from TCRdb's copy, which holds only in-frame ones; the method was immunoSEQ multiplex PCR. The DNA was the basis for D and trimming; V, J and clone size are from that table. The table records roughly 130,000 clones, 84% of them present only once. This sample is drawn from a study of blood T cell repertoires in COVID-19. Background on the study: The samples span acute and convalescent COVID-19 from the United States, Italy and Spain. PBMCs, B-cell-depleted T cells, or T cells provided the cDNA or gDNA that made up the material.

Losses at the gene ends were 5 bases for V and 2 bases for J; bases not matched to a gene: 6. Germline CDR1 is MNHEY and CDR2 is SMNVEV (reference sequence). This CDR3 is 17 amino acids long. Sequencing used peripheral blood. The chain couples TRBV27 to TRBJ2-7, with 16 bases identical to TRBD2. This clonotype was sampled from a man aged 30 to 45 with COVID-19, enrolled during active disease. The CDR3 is CASSPGLAGGSPYEQYF. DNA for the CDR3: TGTGCCAGCAGTCCGGGACTAGCGGGAGGGTCCCCCTACGAGCAGTACTTC.